The present T cell receptor (beta chain) was sequenced within a study of cytomegalovirus exposure and HLA in healthy donors. Whole-study results and caveats: When analyzed later, a missense DCLRE1C variant was found to be linked to TCR beta V- and J-gene trimming. Some V segments, TRBV6-2 and TRBV6-3 among them, were indistinguishable and were therefore excluded.

The table lists this clone with a few counts. Its matching antigen is unknown. PCR primers comprised 60 Vbeta and 13 Jbeta primers. Method: immunoSEQ multiplex PCR; TCRdb's copy keeps in-frame clones and lacks some. The table includes about 140,000 clones, about three quarters detected once. Germline values: CDR1 MNHEY, CDR2 SVGAGI. The CDR3 spans 16 residues. Trimming shortened V by 4 bases and J by 7 bases, and 20 bases separated the two germline ends. The sequenced material came from PBMCs. The J gene is TRBJ2-4, the V gene TRBV6-5; D not resolved. The receptor was derived from a man aged 40-49 years in good health and CMV-seropositive. The CDR3 loop is CASSSLPMGPRNIQYF. As DNA, the CDR3 is TGTGCCAGCAGTTCTCTACCGATGGGCCCAAGGAACATTCAGTACTTC.